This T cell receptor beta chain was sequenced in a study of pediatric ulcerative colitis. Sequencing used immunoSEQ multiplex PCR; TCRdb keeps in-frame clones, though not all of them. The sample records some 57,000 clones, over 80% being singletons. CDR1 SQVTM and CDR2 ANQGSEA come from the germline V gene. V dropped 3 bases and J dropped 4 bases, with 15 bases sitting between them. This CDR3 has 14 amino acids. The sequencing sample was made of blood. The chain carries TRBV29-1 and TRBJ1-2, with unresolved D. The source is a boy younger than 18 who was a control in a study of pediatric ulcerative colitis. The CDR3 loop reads CSVDRGPEGYGYTF. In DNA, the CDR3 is TGCAGCGTTGATAGAGGCCCAGAGGGCTATGGCTACACCTTC.